These T cell receptor beta chains were read from a single sample in a study of beta chain features in type 1 diabetes. Data came from immunoSEQ multiplex PCR; TCRdb stores just in-frame clones and leaves some out. The repertoire holds tens of thousands of clones, with about 58% as singletons. The sequenced material came from stem cell memory CD4+ T cells from blood. These receptors were taken from a man aged 18 to 30 with type 1 diabetes. CDR3s include the opening cysteine and the closing phenylalanine or tryptophan. Fields, in order: V gene, D gene, J gene, clone size, CDR3 protein, CDR3 DNA. A D gene is named only where the DNA matches it firmly. Clone size is not always given. Where it is, it says once, few, many or a class for expanded clones.

TRBV5-1,NA,TRBJ2-3,NA,CASSGARGDTQYF,TGCGCCAGCAGCGGGGCTCGGGGGGATACGCAGTATTTT
TRBV2,TRBD1,TRBJ1-6,NA,CASTLGQGRDSPLHF,TGTGCCAGCACTCTGGGACAGGGGAGGGATTCACCCCTCCACTTT
TRBV5-1,TRBD1,TRBJ2-5,NA,CASSLGQGVLQETQYF,TGCGCCAGCAGCCTAGGACAGGGGGTACTCCAAGAGACCCAGTACTTC
TRBV7-8,TRBD2,TRBJ2-5,NA,CASSSREVEETQYF,TGTGCCAGCAGCTCGCGGGAGGTGGAAGAGACCCAGTACTTC
TRBV5-1,NA,TRBJ1-1,NA,CASSLPKNTEAFF,TGCGCCAGCAGCTTGCCCAAGAACACTGAAGCTTTCTTT
TRBV6-6,TRBD1,TRBJ1-5,few,CASSRGQVNGNQPQHF,TGTGCCAGCAGCCGGGGACAGGTTAATGGCAATCAGCCCCAGCATTTT
TRBV2,NA,TRBJ1-5,NA,CASRGLQGRIRQPQHF,TGTGCCAGCAGGGGTTTACAGGGACGGATTCGTCAGCCCCAGCATTTT
TRBV11-2,NA,TRBJ2-5,NA,CASSLGLVQETQYF,TGTGCCAGCAGCTTAGGACTGGTTCAAGAGACCCAGTACTTC
TRBV5-4,NA,TRBJ2-3,few,CASSLETTTSTDTQYF,TGTGCCAGCAGCTTGGAAACCACCACTAGCACAGATACGCAGTATTTT
TRBV11-2,NA,TRBJ2-7,NA,CASSSPVDSFPYEQYF,TGTGCCAGCAGCTCCCCGGTGGACAGCTTTCCCTACGAGCAGTACTTC
TRBV5-1,TRBD1,TRBJ2-3,NA,CASSRGQGDTQYF,TGCGCCAGCAGCAGGGGGCAAGGAGATACGCAGTATTTT
TRBV7-2,TRBD2,TRBJ2-7,few,CASSFVAGGTYEQYF,TGTGCCAGCAGCTTTGTAGCGGGAGGGACCTACGAGCAGTACTTC
TRBV7-2,TRBD1,TRBJ2-7,NA,CASSLSGTESYEQYF,TGTGCCAGCAGCTTATCGGGGACAGAGTCCTACGAGCAGTACTTC
TRBV5-1,TRBD1,TRBJ2-2,NA,CASSLTWTGITGELFF,TGCGCCAGCAGCTTAACGTGGACAGGGATCACCGGGGAGCTGTTTTTT
TRBV5-1,NA,TRBJ1-1,NA,CASSLDRREAFF,TGCGCCAGCAGCTTGGACAGGCGGGAAGCTTTCTTT
TRBV7-8,TRBD2,TRBJ2-1,NA,CASSLVGLAYNEQFF,TGTGCCAGCAGCTTAGTGGGACTAGCCTACAATGAGCAGTTCTTC
TRBV9,TRBD2,TRBJ2-3,NA,CASSVRTSSVTADTQYF,TGTGCCAGCAGCGTGCGGACTAGCTCGGTGACGGCAGATACGCAGTATTTT
TRBV5-1,TRBD2,TRBJ2-2,once,CASKKPGGSNTGELFF,TGCGCCAGCAAGAAACCCGGGGGGTCGAACACCGGGGAGCTGTTTTTT
TRBV19,NA,TRBJ1-5,few,CASSLAGSNQPQHF,TGTGCCAGTAGTCTCGCAGGGAGCAATCAGCCCCAGCATTTT
TRBV10-3,TRBD2,TRBJ2-5,NA,CAIMRGTSGGQETQYF,TGTGCCATCATGAGAGGGACTAGCGGGGGCCAAGAGACCCAGTACTTC
TRBV6-5,TRBD1,TRBJ2-2,NA,CASSQGVRGTGELFF,TGTGCCAGCAGTCAGGGGGTTCGTGGCACCGGGGAGCTGTTTTTT
TRBV5-1,TRBD1,TRBJ2-5,NA,CASSLARDRQETQYF,TGCGCCAGCAGCTTGGCCCGGGACAGGCAAGAGACCCAGTACTTC
TRBV28,TRBD1,TRBJ2-5,NA,CASSLPGQGYGQYF,TGTGCCAGCAGTCTCCCGGGACAGGGGTACGGGCAGTACTTC
TRBV5-1,NA,TRBJ2-2,once,CASSLARGFTGELFF,TGCGCCAGCAGCTTGGCTCGGGGGTTCACCGGGGAGCTGTTTTTT
TRBV28,TRBD2,TRBJ2-1,NA,CASSPSGLAGDEQFF,TGTGCCAGCAGTCCCTCGGGACTAGCGGGAGATGAGCAGTTCTTC
TRBV7-2,TRBD1,TRBJ2-7,NA,CASSRANGQVPYEQYF,TGTGCCAGCAGCCGGGCCAATGGACAGGTTCCCTACGAGCAGTACTTC
TRBV19,TRBD1,TRBJ2-6,NA,CASSQDRDLRGANVLTF,TGTGCCAGTAGTCAAGACAGGGACCTACGGGGGGCCAACGTCCTGACTTTC
TRBV7-2,NA,TRBJ2-2,NA,CASSLALGGTGELFF,TGTGCCAGCAGCTTAGCGCTGGGGGGAACCGGGGAGCTGTTTTTT
TRBV7-2,TRBD1,TRBJ2-2,few,CASSSGGTGGTGELFF,TGTGCCAGCAGCTCAGGGGGCACAGGGGGCACCGGGGAGCTGTTTTTT
TRBV2,TRBD2,TRBJ2-1,NA,CASSVGLAGVDEQFF,TGTGCCAGCAGTGTGGGACTAGCGGGAGTCGATGAGCAGTTCTTC
TRBV2,TRBD1,TRBJ1-6,few,CARKPGGGNSPLHF,TGTGCCAGGAAACCAGGGGGCGGCAATTCACCCCTCCACTTT
TRBV30,NA,TRBJ2-5,NA,CGASREETQYF,TGTGGTGCCAGTAGGGAGGAGACCCAGTACTTC
TRBV28,TRBD2,TRBJ2-7,NA,CASRGGTSLRYYEQYF,TGTGCCAGCCGGGGGGGGACTTCCTTGAGGTACTACGAGCAGTACTTC
TRBV29-1,TRBD1,TRBJ1-1,NA,CSVGQGGAEAFF,TGCAGCGTGGGACAGGGGGGAGCTGAAGCTTTCTTT
TRBV15,NA,TRBJ2-5,NA,CATSRDRTYQETQYF,TGTGCCACCAGCAGAGACAGGACTTACCAAGAGACCCAGTACTTC
TRBV27,NA,TRBJ2-7,NA,CASTPPDFYEQYF,TGTGCCAGCACCCCCCCGGACTTCTACGAGCAGTACTTC
TRBV10-1,TRBD1,TRBJ2-2,few,CASSAPGQGPNTGELFF,TGCGCCAGCAGTGCTCCGGGACAGGGGCCCAACACCGGGGAGCTGTTTTTT
TRBV18,NA,TRBJ2-5,NA,CASCQSWDCKETQYF,TGTGCCAGCTGTCAAAGCTGGGACTGCAAAGAGACCCAGTACTTC
TRBV29-1,TRBD2,TRBJ2-1,NA,CSGAGPSGYNEQFF,TGCAGCGGGGCGGGGCCTAGCGGCTACAATGAGCAGTTCTTC
TRBV20-1,TRBD1,TRBJ2-7,few,CSASGGTGKYF,TGCAGTGCTAGTGGAGGGACAGGGAAGTACTTC
TRBV5-8,TRBD1,TRBJ1-6,NA,CASSPGTGNNSPLHF,TGTGCCAGCAGCCCCGGGACAGGGAATAATTCACCCCTCCACTTT
TRBV10-3,NA,TRBJ2-1,few,CAIKRTEYNEQFF,TGTGCCATTAAACGGACAGAGTACAATGAGCAGTTCTTC
TRBV7-2,TRBD2,TRBJ2-2,few,CASSLVAGVNTGELFF,TGTGCCAGCAGCTTAGTGGCGGGAGTGAACACCGGGGAGCTGTTTTTT
TRBV5-1,TRBD1,TRBJ1-6,few,CASSHRQGPSSYNSPLHF,TGCGCCAGCAGCCATAGACAGGGGCCCAGCTCCTATAATTCACCCCTCCACTTT
TRBV18,NA,TRBJ1-1,NA,CASSPHSDWVIWTTEAFF,TGTGCCAGCTCACCACACAGTGATTGGGTTATCTGGACTACTGAAGCTTTCTTT
TRBV5-4,TRBD2,TRBJ2-1,NA,CASSRDGGALSNEQFF,TGTGCCAGCAGCCGGGACGGGGGGGCCCTTTCCAATGAGCAGTTCTTC
TRBV9,TRBD1,TRBJ2-7,once,CASSAGYPGQGIYEQYF,TGTGCCAGCAGCGCGGGATATCCGGGACAGGGCATATACGAGCAGTACTTC
TRBV19,TRBD1,TRBJ2-2,NA,CASSIAGQGSGELFF,TGTGCCAGTAGTATAGCGGGACAGGGCTCCGGGGAGCTGTTTTTT
TRBV7-9,TRBD1,TRBJ1-5,few,CATARSSDRGNQPQHF,TGTGCCACGGCCCGGAGCTCGGACAGGGGGAATCAGCCCCAGCATTTT
TRBV18,NA,TRBJ2-7,NA,CASSPYGPSSYEQYF,TGTGCCAGCTCACCTTATGGGCCGTCCTCCTACGAGCAGTACTTC
TRBV11-2,NA,TRBJ1-1,NA,CASSPDSNTEAFF,TGTGCCAGCAGCCCGGACAGTAACACTGAAGCTTTCTTT
TRBV5-4,NA,TRBJ2-1,few,CASSFPPNEQFF,TGTGCCAGCAGCTTCCCCCCTAATGAGCAGTTCTTC
TRBV5-1,TRBD1,TRBJ2-3,NA,CASSTGTGTDTQYF,TGCGCCAGCAGCACCGGGACAGGCACAGATACGCAGTATTTT
TRBV6-5,TRBD1,TRBJ1-6,few,CASRLVTGGGSPLHF,TGTGCCAGCAGACTCGTGACAGGGGGCGGCTCACCCCTCCACTTT
TRBV5-1,TRBD1,TRBJ2-1,NA,CASSSRQGDEQFF,TGCGCCAGCAGCTCACGACAGGGCGATGAGCAGTTCTTC
TRBV29-1,TRBD2,TRBJ2-3,few,CSTSGGTSSTDTQYF,TGCAGCACCAGCGGGGGAACCTCTAGCACAGATACGCAGTATTTT
TRBV5-6,NA,TRBJ1-2,once,CASSLDPVGYTF,TGTGCCAGCAGCTTGGACCCGGTTGGCTACACCTTC
TRBV7-2,TRBD1,TRBJ2-7,few,CASSLARGWGASSTGGLSQYF,TGTGCCAGCAGCTTAGCTCGTGGGTGGGGAGCCTCTTCGACAGGGGGCCTTAGCCAGTACTTC
TRBV7-2,NA,TRBJ2-7,NA,CASSLSRVYEQYF,TGTGCCAGCAGCTTATCACGGGTCTACGAGCAGTACTTC
TRBV7-9,NA,TRBJ2-7,NA,CASSLHGAYEQYF,TGTGCCAGCAGCCTACATGGAGCCTACGAGCAGTACTTC